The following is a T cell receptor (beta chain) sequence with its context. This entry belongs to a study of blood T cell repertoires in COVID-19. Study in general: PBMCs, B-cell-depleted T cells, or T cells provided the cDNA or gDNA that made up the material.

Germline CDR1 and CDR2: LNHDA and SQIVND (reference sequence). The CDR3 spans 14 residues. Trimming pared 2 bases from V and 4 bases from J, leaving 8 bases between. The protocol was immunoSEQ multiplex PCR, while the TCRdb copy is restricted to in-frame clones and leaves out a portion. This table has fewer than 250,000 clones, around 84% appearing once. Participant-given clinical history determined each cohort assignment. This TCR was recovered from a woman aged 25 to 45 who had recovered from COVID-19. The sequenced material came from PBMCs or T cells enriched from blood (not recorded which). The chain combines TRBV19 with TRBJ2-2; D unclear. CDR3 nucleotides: TGTGCCAGTAGTATAATACAGCTCACCGGGGAGCTGTTTTTT. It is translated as CASSIIQLTGELFF.